One and the same sample provided the 8 T cell receptor beta chains below, sequenced in a study of blood T cell repertoires in COVID-19. Some clones are missing from TCRdb's copy, which holds only in-frame ones; the method was immunoSEQ multiplex PCR. Here the sample spans tens of thousands of clones, roughly three quarters being singletons. Material for sequencing was peripheral blood. These receptors came from a human donor in a cohort sampled during active COVID-19.

This sequence joins TRBV1 and TRBJ1-4; the table's D call of TRBD1 was not tested on the DNA. TRBV1 is classified as a pseudogene. CDR3 size: 15 residues. Here the CDR3 reads CTSSPIDRGNEKLFF. As DNA, the CDR3 is TGCACCAGCAGCCCAATAGACAGGGGTAATGAAAAACTGTTTTTT.

The chain combines TRBV15 with TRBJ1-2, with 9 bases lining up with TRBD1. Germline V CDR1 and CDR2: LNHNV, YYDKDF (reference sequence). The CDR3 runs to 18 residues. V dropped 5 bases and J dropped 6; count of bases not matched to a gene: 19. CDR3 protein: CATSGGGGTGISRHGYTF. The DNA for the CDR3 is TGTGCCACCAGCGGGGGCGGGGGGACAGGGATTTCGCGTCATGGCTACACCTTC.

The V call is TRBV9, the J call TRBJ2-1; 8 bases fit TRBD1. The CDR3 has 17 amino acids. Germline values: CDR1 SGDLS, CDR2 YYNGEE. With V trimmed by 5 bases and J by 1 base, 11 bases remained unmatched. CDR3 region: CASSSKTGARSYNEQFF. CDR3 coding DNA: TGTGCCAGCAGTAGTAAGACAGGGGCACGTTCCTACAATGAGCAGTTCTTC.

The chain uses TRBV11-2 and TRBJ2-5; the match to TRBD1 covers 7 bases. The CDR3 has 13 residues. Trimming cost V 4 bases and J 2 bases; bases outside gene matches: 1. Germline V gene lookup returns CDR1 SGHAT and CDR2 FQNNGV. CDR3 in amino acids: CASSWGQQETQYF. CDR3 in DNA: TGTGCCAGCAGCTGGGGACAGCAAGAGACCCAGTACTTC.

The chain joins TRBV5-8 to TRBJ2-2; 12 bases match TRBD2. The germline gives CDR1 SGHTS, CDR2 YDEGEE. This CDR3 region has 17 residues. J gave up 3 bases and V 2 bases, and 5 bases lay outside the gene matches. CDR3 amino acids: CASSFPTSGSDTGELFF. Here the CDR3 DNA reads TGTGCCAGCAGCTTCCCGACTAGCGGGAGCGACACCGGGGAGCTGTTTTTT.

V and J are TRBV4-2 and TRBJ1-4, with D possibly TRBD1 on 6 matching bases. Germline CDR1 LGHNA, CDR2 YNFKEQ. Trimming took 8 bases from V and 4 from J, leaving 14 bases between them. This CDR3 comprises 14 residues. The CDR3 bases are TGTGCCAGCGGCTCCGAGGGGGATAATGAAAAACTGTTTTTT. It encodes CASGSEGDNEKLFF.

This chain connects TRBV19 to TRBJ2-1; weak D call: TRBD2 (5 bases). The CDR3 consists of 15 residues. Trimming left V 5 bases short and J 4 bases short, with 15 bases between. Germline V gene lookup returns CDR1 LNHDA and CDR2 SQIVND (reference sequence). CDR3 nucleotide sequence: TGTGCCAGTAGTCGAGGGTCCCCCCTTTACAATGAGCAGTTCTTC. It specifies CASSRGSPLYNEQFF.

V and J are TRBV15 and TRBJ2-2, with D perhaps matching TRBD2 (7 bases). Germline CDR1 reads LNHNV; CDR2 reads YYDKDF (reference sequence). The CDR3 runs 16 residues. V was cut by 2 bases and J by 4 bases, with 14 bases left in between. The CDR3 loop is CATSRRGGWSTGELFF. The CDR3, as DNA: TGTGCCACCAGCAGAAGGGGGGGATGGAGCACCGGGGAGCTGTTTTTT.